This TCR beta chain originates from a study of blood T cell repertoires in COVID-19. Looking at the study overall: The origin of the acute and convalescent COVID-19 samples was the United States, Italy and Spain.

V shed 11 bases, J shed 8 bases, and the junction held 4 bases outside the gene matches. The CDR3 is made up of 11 amino acids. Germline CDR1 is SEHNR and CDR2 is FQNEAQ (reference sequence). Profiling relied on immunoSEQ multiplex PCR, and the TCRdb table lists in-frame clones only, not all of them. The data show 120,000 or so clones, 60% to 80% seen once. The TCR comes from a human donor in a cohort sampled during active COVID-19. V is TRBV7-9 and J is TRBJ1-2, with 11 bases lining up with TRBD1. The sequenced sample was peripheral blood. The CDR3: CAGQGAWGYTF. The CDR3 bases are TGTGCCGGACAGGGGGCTTGGGGCTACACCTTC.